The present TCR beta chain was sequenced within a study of cytomegalovirus exposure and HLA in healthy donors. Overall study results and limits: It was only CMV serostatus that was available as immune exposure information. Earlier analysis yielded a pattern in which most TCR beta V segments were productive about 90% or about 30% of the time.

The germline V gene encodes CDR1 ENHRY and CDR2 SYGVKD. This CDR3 is 14 amino acids long. V shed 6 bases, J shed 4 bases, and the junction held 7 bases outside the gene matches. This clone was seen a handful of times. Antigen unknown. PCR primers comprised 60 Vbeta and 13 Jbeta primers. As processed by the authors: About 11 million of 80 million to 85 million unique TCR beta chains were shared, per a later count. The repertoire was sequenced with immunoSEQ multiplex PCR; TCRdb's copy has only in-frame clones and lacks some. V and J calls and clone size are as listed in that table; D and trimming were resolved from the DNA. The repertoire consists of around 100,000 clones, with 10% occurring once and the leading ten covering more than 5%. Each of the donors was a healthy bone marrow donor.

The chain carries TRBV10-3 and TRBJ1-1; 8 bases align to TRBD1. Specimen: PBMCs. This clonotype was obtained from a man in his forties in good health and CMV-seropositive. The CDR3 nucleotides are TGTGCCATCAGAGACCCTACAGGGGGCACTGAAGCTTTCTTT. Translating it yields CAIRDPTGGTEAFF.